These 24 T cell receptor beta chains share one sample of origin, sequenced in a study of metastatic and nonmetastatic thyroid tumors. Patients underwent thyroid surgery, and none had received any treatment before it. TCRdb called clones again from the PCR reads with MiXCR. The table has tens of thousands of clones, roughly 19% seen once; the top ten hold approximately 40%. Sequenced material: blood. These receptors were obtained from a female donor with papillary thyroid cancer or a benign thyroid nodule (not recorded which). Some clones in this sample may be carry-over from other donors' samples.

Ten or more counts support this clone. This chain joins TRBV2 and TRBJ2-7; D is uncertain. Germline CDR1 reads SNHLY; CDR2 reads FYNNEI. The V and J ends lost 2 bases and 6 bases respectively, with 11 bases between them. This CDR3 region has 13 residues. The CDR3 is CASSEPFLPEQYF. The CDR3, as DNA: TGTGCCAGCAGTGAACCCTTCCTTCCCGAGCAGTACTTC.

This clone was found once. The chain recombines TRBV5-1 with TRBJ2-1; no definite D call. Per the germline V gene, CDR1 is SGHRS and CDR2 is YFSETQ. There are 13 residues in the CDR3. V gave up 0 bases and J gave up 6 bases, with 7 bases separating them. CDR3 DNA sequence: TGCGCCAGCAGCTTGGAGACTTTCAATGAGCAGTTCTTC. Its translation is CASSLETFNEQFF.

The rearrangement joins TRBV12-3 or TRBV12-4 to TRBJ2-5, with D maybe TRBD1 (5 bases). The CDR3 has 14 residues. Trimming pared 3 bases from V and 1 base from J, leaving 9 bases between. The CDR3 sequence is CASSFGQGQETQYF. The CDR3 region has the DNA TGTGCCAGCAGTTTTGGCCAGGGCCAAGAGACCCAGTACTTC.

The chain carries TRBV6-6 and TRBJ2-1, with D maybe TRBD2 (6 bases). Trimming removed 0 bases at V and 5 bases at J, with 14 bases between. Germline CDR1 reads MNHNY; CDR2 reads SVGAGI (reference sequence). There are 16 residues in the CDR3. The CDR3 coding sequence is TGTGCCAGCAGTTACTCGGGGAGACTAGGAGACAATGAGCAGTTCTTC. Amino acids: CASSYSGRLGDNEQFF.

This clone was recorded once. V is TRBV13 and J is TRBJ1-6; D not certain. The CDR3 is 15 residues long. V shed 4 bases and J shed 10 bases, with 17 bases lying between them. Germline CDR1 PRHDT, CDR2 FYEKMQ (reference sequence). CDR3 bases: TGTGCCAGCAGCTCATCGACTCTGGACGGGTCACCCCTCCACTTT. This gives the protein CASSSSTLDGSPLHF.

In its sample, this clone was seen many times. The rearrangement links TRBV20-1 to TRBJ2-3, with D possibly being TRBD1 or TRBD2 (5 bases each). Germline assignment: CDR1 DFQATT and CDR2 SNEGSKA (reference sequence). The CDR3 consists of 14 residues. Between the trimmed V and J ends, which lost 6 bases and 3 bases, there was a span of 16 bases. The CDR3 DNA reads as TGCAGTGCGACTCGGGACCTGACTACAGATACGCAGTATTTT. Its translation is CSATRDLTTDTQYF.

This clone was seen many times. The chain uses TRBV6-2 or TRBV6-3 and TRBJ1-5; D is uncertain. Trimming cost V 2 bases and J 7 bases, with 6 bases left between them. This CDR3 has 12 residues. Germline V gene data show CDR1 as MNHEY and CDR2 as SVGEGT. The CDR3 region is CASSYGRQPQHF. Here the CDR3 DNA reads TGTGCCAGCAGTTACGGGCGACAGCCCCAGCATTTT.

There are many counts of this clone. This chain connects TRBV19 to TRBJ2-3; D could derive from TRBD1 or TRBD2 (5 bases each). The V gene's germline CDR1 is LNHDA and CDR2 SQIVND (reference sequence). V was pared by 1 base and J by 6 bases, with 14 bases between. This CDR3 is 15 amino acids long. The CDR3 reads CASSIVGQGADTQYF. CDR3 bases: TGTGCCAGTAGTATAGTCGGGCAGGGAGCGGATACGCAGTATTTT.

The chain couples TRBV20-1 to TRBJ2-7; 7 bases agree with TRBD2. Germline CDR1 reads DFQATT; CDR2 reads SNEGSKA (reference sequence). This CDR3 has 13 amino acids. Trimming cost V 4 bases and J 6 bases; bases outside gene matches: 9. The CDR3 loop reads CSANRGDSGEQYF. The CDR3 DNA sequence: TGCAGTGCTAACCGGGGGGATTCGGGCGAGCAGTACTTC.

This clone was picked up a small number of times. The chain couples TRBV6-1 to TRBJ1-2, with TRBD1 matching over 11 bases. The germline gives CDR1 MNHNS, CDR2 SASEGT. V gave up 5 bases and J gave up 8 bases; unmatched junction bases: 7. This CDR3 has 14 amino acids. CDR3 loop: CASSTGQGARGYTF. The CDR3 DNA reads as TGTGCCAGCAGTACCGGACAGGGGGCTCGGGGCTACACCTTC.

V and J are TRBV28 and TRBJ1-5, with TRBD1 as a possible D gene (6 bases). Germline CDR1 is MDHEN and CDR2 is SYDVKM. This CDR3 comprises 14 residues. V shed 5 bases and J shed 4 bases, with 12 bases lying between them. CDR3 in amino acids: CASSQRGGNQPQHF. Here the CDR3 DNA reads TGTGCCAGCAGTCAAAGGGGGGGGAATCAGCCCCAGCATTTT.

There are a few counts of this clone. V is TRBV7-9 and J is TRBJ2-7, with D possibly matching TRBD1 (5 bases). The CDR3 runs to 14 residues. V gave up 5 bases and J gave up 3 bases, with 14 bases separating them. Per the germline V gene, CDR1 is SEHNR and CDR2 is FQNEAQ (reference sequence). CDR3 residues: CASSRPDSLYEQYF. DNA for the CDR3: TGTGCCAGCAGCCGACCCGACAGCCTCTACGAGCAGTACTTC.

This clone was detected ten times or more. This sequence joins TRBV20-1 and TRBJ2-1; 10 nucleotides agree with TRBD2. In germline, CDR1 is DFQATT, CDR2 SNEGSKA (reference sequence). V dropped 0 bases and J dropped 3; count of bases not matched to a gene: 2. There are 15 residues in the CDR3. CDR3 residues: CSAREPSGGYNEQFF. The DNA for the CDR3 is TGCAGTGCTAGAGAACCTAGCGGGGGCTACAATGAGCAGTTCTTC.

V and J are TRBV7-3 and TRBJ1-1; a weak D match, TRBD1 (5 bases). Germline CDR1 SGHTA, CDR2 FQGTGA. The CDR3 covers 13 residues. Trimming removed 8 bases at V and 3 bases at J, with 13 bases between. The DNA for the CDR3 is TGTGCCAGCGGACCCCAGGGATACACTGAAGCTTTCTTT. Protein: CASGPQGYTEAFF.

This sequence joins TRBV20-1 and TRBJ2-7, with TRBD1 identical over 7 bases. CDR3 length equals 14 residues. Germline assignment: CDR1 DFQATT and CDR2 SNEGSKA (reference sequence). V lost 1 base to trimming and J lost 5 bases; unmatched junction nucleotides: 8. CDR3 nucleotides: TGCAGTGCTAGAGCCCCACAGGGGAATCACGAGCAGTACTTC. Amino acids: CSARAPQGNHEQYF.

This clone has just a few counts. The rearrangement joins TRBV20-1 to TRBJ1-1; maybe TRBD1 (5 bases). V gave up 6 bases and J gave up 3 bases, with 14 bases separating them. CDR3 length: 13 residues. In germline, CDR1 is DFQATT, CDR2 SNEGSKA (reference sequence). Written as DNA, the CDR3 is TGCAGTGCCAGACGAGGCAGGGACACTGAAGCTTTCTTT. It is translated as CSARRGRDTEAFF.

The rearrangement uses TRBV6-1 and TRBJ2-1, with 7 nucleotides matching TRBD1. V was clipped by 6 bases and J by 6 bases; unmatched bases: 5. CDR3 length: 13 amino acids. Germline V gene lookup returns CDR1 MNHNS and CDR2 SASEGT. As DNA, the CDR3 is TGTGCCAGCAGAGAGACAGGGCTCAATGAGCAGTTCTTC. Translation: CASRETGLNEQFF.

The chain is built from TRBV20-1 and TRBJ2-7, with D unclear. Trimming took 3 bases from V and 2 from J, leaving 11 bases between them. This CDR3 contains 13 residues. Germline V gives CDR1 DFQATT, CDR2 SNEGSKA (reference sequence). In DNA, the CDR3 is TGCAGTGCTAGGGGTAGGCTCGCCTACGAGCAGTACTTC. As protein: CSARGRLAYEQYF.

This clone occurred many times. This chain joins TRBV3-1 and TRBJ2-3; D may correspond to TRBD1 or TRBD2 (5 bases each). This CDR3 region has 16 residues. Trimming cost V 3 bases and J 0 bases, with 13 bases left between them. Per germline, CDR1 LGHDT and CDR2 YNNKEL (reference sequence). CDR3 sequence reads: CASSQERDGSTDTQYF. The CDR3 DNA reads as TGTGCCAGCAGCCAGGAACGGGACGGAAGCACAGATACGCAGTATTTT.

This clone was counted at least ten times. The DNA for the CDR3 is TGTGCCTGGAGTGTACCGGGGACGGGGTATGGCTACACCTTC. Encoded protein: CAWSVPGTGYGYTF. The chain recombines TRBV30 with TRBJ1-2; D may be TRBD1 (5 bases). The CDR3 contains 14 residues. The V gene's germline CDR1 is GTSNPN and CDR2 SVGIG (reference sequence). V lost 0 bases and J lost 5, with 13 bases in between.

The chain employs TRBV27 and TRBJ2-2; the match to TRBD1 covers 7 bases. The CDR3 covers 15 residues. Germline CDR1 is MNHEY and CDR2 is SMNVEV (reference sequence). V was clipped by 5 bases and J by 1 base; unmatched bases: 4. The CDR3 sequence: CASSLRQGNTGELFF. CDR3 in DNA: TGTGCCAGCAGTCTCCGACAGGGGAACACCGGGGAGCTGTTTTTT.

The CDR3 region has the DNA TGTGCCAGCAGCCGAGGGGGCGGGGAGCTGTTTTTT. This translates into CASSRGGGELFF. The chain uses TRBV12-3 or TRBV12-4 and TRBJ2-2; tentatively, D is TRBD1 (6 bases). Between the trimmed V and J ends, which lost 6 bases and 7 bases, there was a span of 9 bases. The CDR3 loop spans 12 amino acids.

This clone was counted many times. The chain recombines TRBV10-3 with TRBJ1-2; 8 bases map to TRBD1. The V and J ends lost 2 bases and 10 bases, in that order; junction bases with no gene match: 6. This CDR3 has 13 amino acids. The V gene's germline CDR1 is ENHRY and CDR2 SYGVKD. The CDR3 nucleotides are TGTGCCATCAGTGAGGGGACAGGAACCGACTACACCTTC. Translating it yields CAISEGTGTDYTF.

The CDR3 spells CSVTPLAGVLEQYF. The CDR3 DNA follows: TGCAGTGTAACGCCCCTAGCGGGGGTTCTTGAGCAGTACTTC. The chain couples TRBV20-1 to TRBJ2-7; 10 bases are a match to TRBD2. From germline, CDR1 is DFQATT and CDR2 SNEGSKA (reference sequence). J gave up 7 bases and V 7 bases, and 13 bases lay outside the gene matches. The CDR3 sequence is 14 residues long.